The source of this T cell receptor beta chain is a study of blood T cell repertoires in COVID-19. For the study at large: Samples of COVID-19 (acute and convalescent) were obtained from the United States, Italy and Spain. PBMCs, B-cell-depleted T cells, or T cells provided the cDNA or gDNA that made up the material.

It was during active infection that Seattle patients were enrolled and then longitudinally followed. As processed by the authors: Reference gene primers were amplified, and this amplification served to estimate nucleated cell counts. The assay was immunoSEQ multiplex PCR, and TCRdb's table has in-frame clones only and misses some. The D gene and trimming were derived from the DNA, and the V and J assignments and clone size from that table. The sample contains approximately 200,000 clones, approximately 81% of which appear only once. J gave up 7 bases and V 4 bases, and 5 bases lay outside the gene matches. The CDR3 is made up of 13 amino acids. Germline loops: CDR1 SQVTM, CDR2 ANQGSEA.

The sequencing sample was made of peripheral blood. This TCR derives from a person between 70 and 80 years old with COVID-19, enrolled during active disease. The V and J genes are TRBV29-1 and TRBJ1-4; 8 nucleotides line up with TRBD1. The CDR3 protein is CSVATGEGEKLFF. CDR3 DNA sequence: TGCAGCGTTGCGACAGGGGAAGGTGAAAAACTGTTTTTT.